The rows below give T cell receptor beta chains drawn from one sample of a study of cytomegalovirus exposure and HLA in healthy donors. Method: immunoSEQ multiplex PCR; TCRdb's copy keeps in-frame clones and lacks some. The sample comprises 85,000 to 100,000 clones, about 76% of which are singletons, and 8% to 9% rests with the top ten. The sample consisted of PBMCs. The receptor source for this set is a human donor in good health. Both conserved end residues are part of each CDR3. Each record gives: clone size, D gene, J gene, V gene, CDR3 protein, CDR3 DNA. The D gene is left open where the match is weak. Some rows have no size entry. The others give once, few or many, or a class for an expanded clone.

once TRBD2 TRBJ2-2 TRBV4-2 CASSLLAGAQDTGELFF TGTGCCAGCAGCCTACTAGCGGGGGCCCAAGACACCGGGGAGCTGTTTTTT
NA NA TRBJ2-6 TRBV30 CAWSPGAVSGANVLTF TGTGCCTGGAGCCCGGGAGCGGTCTCTGGGGCCAACGTCCTGACTTTC
few TRBD2 TRBJ2-3 TRBV30 CAWSLLAGKVGGSDTQYF TGTGCCTGGAGTTTACTAGCGGGAAAAGTTGGAGGCTCCGATACGCAGTATTTT
NA NA TRBJ1-5 TRBV2 CASKGRGGSDQPQHF TGTGCCAGCAAGGGGAGAGGGGGTTCGGATCAGCCCCAGCATTTT
NA TRBD1 TRBJ1-2 TRBV7-9 CASSLVRTGAPGYTF TGTGCCAGCAGCTTAGTACGGACAGGGGCCCCTGGCTACACCTTC
NA NA TRBJ1-6 TRBV11-2 CASSLGYRVYNSPLHF TGTGCCAGCAGCTTAGGCTACAGGGTCTATAATTCACCCCTCCACTTT
NA NA TRBJ2-7 TRBV6-5 CASSYDRTGGGQYF TGTGCCAGCAGTTACGACCGAACGGGGGGCGGGCAGTACTTC
NA NA TRBJ2-7 TRBV7-2 CASSLALGGGAEQYF TGTGCCAGCAGCTTAGCTCTAGGTGGGGGGGCCGAGCAGTACTTC
NA NA TRBJ1-2 TRBV2 CASTGNSYGYTF TGTGCCAGCACAGGGAACTCGTATGGCTACACCTTC
NA TRBD1 TRBJ2-1 TRBV10-3 CAIRPGQGVNEQFF TGTGCCATCAGACCGGGACAGGGTGTAAATGAGCAGTTCTTC
NA TRBD1 TRBJ1-5 TRBV6-5 CASRPTGPGYQPQHF TGTGCCAGCCGCCCGACAGGGCCTGGGTATCAGCCCCAGCATTTT
NA TRBD1 TRBJ1-1 TRBV27 CASRQGSESTEAFF TGTGCCAGCAGACAGGGGAGTGAGAGCACTGAAGCTTTCTTT
once TRBD2 TRBJ2-1 TRBV11-2 CASSLDSGGSYNEQFF TGTGCCAGCAGCTTAGACAGCGGGGGGTCCTACAATGAGCAGTTCTTC
few TRBD1 TRBJ2-7 TRBV6-1 CASSEAGTGVGEQYF TGTGCCAGCAGTGAAGCAGGGACAGGGGTAGGCGAGCAGTACTTC
NA NA TRBJ1-2 TRBV6-5 CASSLGQTKLYGYTF TGTGCCAGCAGTCTCGGACAGACCAAACTTTATGGCTACACCTTC
NA NA TRBJ1-5 TRBV5-6 CASSLGYRGLLGQPQHF TGTGCCAGCAGCCTGGGTTATAGAGGTCTCCTCGGTCAGCCCCAGCATTTT
NA NA TRBJ2-5 TRBV5-1 CASSPSVQETQYF TGCGCCAGCAGCCCTTCGGTCCAAGAGACCCAGTACTTC
NA NA TRBJ1-2 TRBV6-5 CASSTGQNYGYTF TGTGCCAGCAGTACTGGACAAAACTATGGCTACACCTTC
NA NA TRBJ2-3 TRBV5-6 CASSRTDADTQYF TGTGCCAGCAGCCGAACTGATGCAGATACGCAGTATTTT
NA TRBD2 TRBJ2-5 TRBV27 CASRLAGGETQYF TGTGCCAGCAGGCTAGCGGGAGGTGAGACCCAGTACTTC
NA TRBD1 TRBJ1-5 TRBV6-5 CASSSDRGSNQPQHF TGTGCCAGCAGTTCGGACAGGGGGAGCAATCAGCCCCAGCATTTT
NA NA TRBJ2-1 TRBV4-2 CASSQDHRLTVVNEQFF TGTGCCAGCAGCCAAGATCACAGACTAACCGTGGTCAATGAGCAGTTCTTC
NA NA TRBJ1-5 TRBV6-1 CASSDSSGFHQPQHF TGTGCCAGCAGTGATTCATCAGGGTTCCATCAGCCCCAGCATTTT
NA TRBD1 TRBJ1-1 TRBV18 CASSPSGQGMNTEAFF TGTGCCAGCTCACCTTCGGGACAGGGGATGAACACTGAAGCTTTCTTT
NA TRBD1 TRBJ1-3 TRBV5-1 CASSRSLTGDGNTIYF TGCGCCAGCAGTCGCAGCCTCACAGGGGACGGAAACACCATATATTTT
NA TRBD2 TRBJ2-2 TRBV5-6 CASSLVGLAVTGELFF TGTGCCAGCAGCTTGGTCGGACTAGCGGTCACCGGGGAGCTGTTTTTT
NA NA TRBJ2-2 TRBV18 CASSRQEGELFF TGTGCCAGCTCACGTCAGGAGGGCGAGCTGTTTTTT
NA NA TRBJ2-1 TRBV2 CASTSFLEQFF TGTGCCAGCACTAGCTTTCTTGAGCAGTTCTTC
NA TRBD2 TRBJ2-7 TRBV27 CASSFSGGAYEQYF TGTGCCAGCAGTTTTAGCGGGGGAGCGTACGAGCAGTACTTC
NA NA TRBJ2-5 TRBV30 CALEHRYETQYF TGTGCCTTGGAACACAGGTACGAGACCCAGTACTTC
NA NA TRBJ1-4 TRBV6-5 CASSYSSTTNEKLFF TGTGCCAGCAGTTACTCTAGTACAACTAATGAAAAACTGTTTTTT
NA NA TRBJ2-1 TRBV5-6 CASSTENLAETYNEQFF TGTGCCAGCAGTACCGAAAATTTAGCGGAGACCTACAATGAGCAGTTCTTC
NA NA TRBJ1-2 TRBV19 CASSIPGGQGYGYTF TGTGCCAGTAGTATACCCGGGGGGCAAGGGTATGGCTACACCTTC
NA TRBD1 TRBJ2-6 TRBV30 CAWSLIRQGKFSGANVLTF TGTGCCTGGAGCCTTATCAGACAGGGCAAATTCTCTGGGGCCAACGTCCTGACTTTC
NA TRBD1 TRBJ2-5 TRBV6-1 CASSVNRGGQYF TGTGCCAGCAGTGTAAACAGGGGCGGCCAGTACTTC
once TRBD1 TRBJ2-7 TRBV14 CASSQVRGTGGAEQYF TGTGCCAGCAGCCAAGTTCGGGGGACAGGGGGCGCCGAGCAGTACTTC
NA NA TRBJ1-4 TRBV5-1 CASSVGRENEKLFF TGCGCCAGCAGCGTGGGTCGGGAGAATGAAAAACTGTTTTTT
NA TRBD2 TRBJ2-5 TRBV7-8 CASSFLAGGYQETQYF TGTGCCAGCAGCTTCCTAGCGGGGGGTTACCAAGAGACCCAGTACTTC
NA TRBD1 TRBJ2-6 TRBV5-1 CASSFTGVSGANVLTF TGCGCCAGCAGCTTTACAGGGGTCTCTGGGGCCAACGTCCTGACTTTC
NA TRBD2 TRBJ2-1 TRBV9 CASSVDISGRAVSEQFF TGTGCCAGCAGCGTTGATATTAGCGGGAGGGCCGTCTCGGAGCAGTTCTTC
NA TRBD1 TRBJ1-5 TRBV4-1 CASSPGWTGGNQPQHF TGCGCCAGCAGCCCAGGCTGGACAGGGGGAAATCAGCCCCAGCATTTT
NA TRBD2 TRBJ2-1 TRBV5-6 CASSSLTSGRARNEQFF TGTGCCAGCAGCTCGCTGACTAGCGGGAGGGCGAGGAATGAGCAGTTCTTC
NA TRBD1 TRBJ1-4 TRBV6-5 CASSYSQGVPGGLFF TGTGCCAGCAGTTACTCGCAAGGGGTCCCAGGGGGTTTGTTTTTT
NA NA TRBJ2-7 TRBV29-1 CSVESGSEQYF TGCAGCGTTGAATCGGGGTCCGAGCAGTACTTC
NA TRBD1 TRBJ1-1 TRBV11-2 CASSFVGGQLNTEAFF TGTGCCAGCAGCTTTGTGGGGGGACAGCTAAACACTGAAGCTTTCTTT
NA NA TRBJ1-5 TRBV19 CASSIERRGWSNQPQHF TGTGCCAGTAGTATAGAAAGGAGGGGATGGAGCAATCAGCCCCAGCATTTT
NA TRBD1 TRBJ2-3 TRBV6-6 CASRGTGARPDTQYF TGTGCCAGCAGGGGGACAGGGGCCCGTCCAGATACGCAGTATTTT
NA TRBD1 TRBJ1-1 TRBV10-1 CASSGDRGAFF TGCGCCAGCAGTGGGGACAGAGGCGCTTTCTTT
NA NA TRBJ2-7 TRBV5-1 CASSLPPSYEQYF TGCGCCAGCAGCTTACCTCCTAGTTACGAGCAGTACTTC
few NA TRBJ2-7 TRBV5-4 CASSADSEQYF TGTGCCAGCAGCGCGGACAGTGAGCAGTACTTC
NA NA TRBJ2-7 TRBV2 CATTRPDSYEQYF TGTGCCACCACCAGGCCCGACTCCTACGAGCAGTACTTC
NA NA TRBJ1-5 TRBV6-1 CAIATGSNQPQHF TGTGCCATCGCGACAGGCAGCAATCAGCCCCAGCATTTT